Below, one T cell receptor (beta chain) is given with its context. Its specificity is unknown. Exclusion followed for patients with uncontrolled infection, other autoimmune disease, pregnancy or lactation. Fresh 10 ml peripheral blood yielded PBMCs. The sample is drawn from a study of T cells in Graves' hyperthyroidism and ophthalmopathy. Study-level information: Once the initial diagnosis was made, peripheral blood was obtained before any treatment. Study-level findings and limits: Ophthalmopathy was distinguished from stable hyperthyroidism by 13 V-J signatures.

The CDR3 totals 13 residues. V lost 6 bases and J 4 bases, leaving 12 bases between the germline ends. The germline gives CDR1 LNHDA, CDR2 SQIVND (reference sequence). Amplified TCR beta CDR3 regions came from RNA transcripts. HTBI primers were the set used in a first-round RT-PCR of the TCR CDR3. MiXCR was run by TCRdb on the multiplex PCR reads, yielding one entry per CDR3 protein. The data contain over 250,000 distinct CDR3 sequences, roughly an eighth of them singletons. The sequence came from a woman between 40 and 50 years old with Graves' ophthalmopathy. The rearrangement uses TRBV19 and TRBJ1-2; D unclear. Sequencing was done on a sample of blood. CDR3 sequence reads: CASRRREAYGYTF. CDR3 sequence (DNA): TGTGCCAGTAGACGTAGAGAGGCCTATGGCTACACCTTC.